Listed below are T cell receptor beta chains from one sample, sequenced in a study of shared clonotypes between healthy human individuals. Data came from immunoSEQ multiplex PCR; TCRdb stores just in-frame clones and leaves some out. Of around 1.9 million clones listed, roughly 93% are singletons. What was sequenced was naive CD8+ T cells from PBMCs. The receptors originated from a man between 18 and 29 years old in good health. Some clones in this sample may be carry-over from other donors' samples. Both conserved end residues are part of each CDR3. D genes are given only for firm matches. Expanded clones get a size class; other rows say once, few or many, or leave the size out.

cdr3_aa cdr3_nt cdr3_length j_call v_call d_call clone_size
CASSFTGSSYEQYF TGTGCCAGCAGCTTCACAGGGAGCTCCTACGAGCAGTACTTC 14 TRBJ2-7 TRBV5-8 . .
CASSSKAMDRGYNEQFF TGTGCCAGCAGCTCAAAAGCCATGGACAGGGGGTACAATGAGCAGTTCTTC 17 TRBJ2-1 TRBV5-5 TRBD1 .
CASSLVGGVYF TGTGCCAGCAGTTTAGTGGGAGGGGTCTACTTC 11 TRBJ2-7 TRBV28 TRBD2 .
CASGLLIATNEQYF TGTGCCAGCGGTCTGCTTATCGCTACCAACGAGCAGTACTTC 14 TRBJ2-7 TRBV7-8 . .
CASSGGHRTYEQYF TGCGCCAGCAGCGGGGGACACCGAACCTACGAGCAGTACTTC 14 TRBJ2-7 TRBV5-1 . .
CAWSVFRRDTDTQYF TGTGCCTGGAGTGTTTTCCGTAGGGACACAGATACGCAGTATTTT 15 TRBJ2-3 TRBV30 . .
CASSHEGPTEAFF TGCGCCAGCAGCCATGAGGGGCCTACTGAAGCTTTCTTT 13 TRBJ1-1 TRBV5-1 . .
CASSSPGTGLRSYTF TGTGCCAGCAGTTCTCCGGGGACAGGATTGAGGAGCTACACCTTC 15 TRBJ1-2 TRBV28 TRBD1 .
CASSISDRVDEKLFF TGTGCCAGCAGTATTTCCGACAGGGTTGATGAAAAACTGTTTTTT 15 TRBJ1-4 TRBV7-9 TRBD1 .
CASSVARTGGPSSGNTIYF TGTGCCAGCAGCGTAGCGAGGACAGGGGGCCCGAGCTCTGGAAACACCATATATTTT 19 TRBJ1-3 TRBV9 TRBD1 .
CASSAGPSYGYTF TGTGCCAGCAGCGCCGGACCGAGCTATGGCTACACCTTC 13 TRBJ1-2 TRBV7-9 . .
CASSPRTAEQYF TGTGCCAGCAGCCCGCGGACGGCGGAGCAGTACTTC 12 TRBJ2-5 TRBV11-2 . .
CASSLQGATDTQYF TGTGCCAGCAGCCTACAGGGGGCCACAGATACGCAGTATTTT 14 TRBJ2-3 TRBV6-5 TRBD1 .
CASSQERTVGYEQFF TGTGCCAGCAGCCAAGAGAGGACTGTCGGATATGAGCAGTTCTTC 15 TRBJ2-1 TRBV4-2 . .
CASSPPLGMDVLEQYF TGTGCCAGCTCACCCCCCCTCGGTATGGACGTTCTCGAGCAGTACTTC 16 TRBJ2-7 TRBV18 . .
CASSLGLPPAQHF TGTGCCAGCAGCTTAGGCTTACCGCCGGCCCAGCATTTT 13 TRBJ1-5 TRBV7-8 . .
CASSLHLGSYEQYF TGTGCCAGCAGCTTACATCTGGGTTCCTACGAGCAGTACTTC 14 TRBJ2-7 TRBV7-2 . .
CSARDRDSYEQYF TGCAGCGCCCGGGACAGGGACTCCTACGAGCAGTACTTC 13 TRBJ2-7 TRBV29-1 TRBD1 .
CASSPFRGQGVYEQYF TGTGCCAGCAGCCCATTTCGAGGACAGGGGGTCTACGAGCAGTACTTC 16 TRBJ2-7 TRBV11-2 TRBD1 .
CASSGQGGWTGELFF TGTGCCAGCAGCGGACAGGGGGGGTGGACCGGGGAGCTGTTTTTT 15 TRBJ2-2 TRBV25-1 TRBD1 .
CASSASQTGVTEAFF TGTGCCAGCAGCGCCTCACAAACAGGGGTCACTGAAGCTTTCTTT 15 TRBJ1-1 TRBV9 TRBD1 few
CASSSRSGSGANVLTF TGTGCCAGCAGCTCCCGGTCGGGCTCTGGGGCCAACGTCCTGACTTTC 16 TRBJ2-6 TRBV11-2 . .
CASSQLAAEQYF TGTGCCAGCAGCCAACTAGCTGCCGAGCAGTACTTC 12 TRBJ2-7 TRBV7-9 . .
CASSFNPRAFF TGTGCCAGCAGTTTCAACCCTAGAGCGTTCTTT 11 TRBJ1-1 TRBV28 . few
CASSKGISTTGELFF TGTGCCAGCAGCAAGGGGATTTCTACCACCGGGGAGCTGTTTTTT 15 TRBJ2-2 TRBV21-1 . .